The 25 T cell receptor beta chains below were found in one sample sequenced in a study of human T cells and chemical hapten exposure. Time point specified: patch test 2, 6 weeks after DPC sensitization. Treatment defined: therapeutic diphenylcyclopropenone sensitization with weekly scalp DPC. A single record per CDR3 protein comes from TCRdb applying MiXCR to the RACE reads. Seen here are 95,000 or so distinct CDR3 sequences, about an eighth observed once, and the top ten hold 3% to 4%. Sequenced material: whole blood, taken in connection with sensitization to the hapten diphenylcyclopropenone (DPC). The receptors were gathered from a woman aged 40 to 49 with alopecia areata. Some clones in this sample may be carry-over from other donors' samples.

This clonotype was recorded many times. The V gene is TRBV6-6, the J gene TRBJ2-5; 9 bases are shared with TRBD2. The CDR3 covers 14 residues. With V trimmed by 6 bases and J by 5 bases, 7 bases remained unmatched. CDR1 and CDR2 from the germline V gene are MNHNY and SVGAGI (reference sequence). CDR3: CASRTGTSFETQYF. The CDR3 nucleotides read TGTGCCAGCAGAACGGGGACTAGCTTTGAGACCCAGTACTTC.

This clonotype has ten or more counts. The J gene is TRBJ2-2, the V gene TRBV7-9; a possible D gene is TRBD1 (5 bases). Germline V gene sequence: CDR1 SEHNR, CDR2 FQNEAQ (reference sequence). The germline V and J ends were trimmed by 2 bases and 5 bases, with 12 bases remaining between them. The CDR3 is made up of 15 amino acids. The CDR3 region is CASSLLQGGTGELFF. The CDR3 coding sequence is TGTGCCAGCAGCTTACTCCAGGGTGGTACCGGGGAGCTGTTTTTT.

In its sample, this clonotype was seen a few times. CDR3 in amino acids: CASSYSSDFRIGKNIQYF. The CDR3 DNA reads as TGTGCCAGCAGTTACTCTTCGGACTTTCGGATTGGCAAAAACATTCAGTACTTC. This chain connects TRBV6-2 or TRBV6-3 to TRBJ2-4; perhaps TRBD2 as D (5 bases). This CDR3 has 18 residues. Germline lookup yields CDR1 MNHEY and CDR2 SVGEGT. Between the trimmed V and J ends, which lost 0 bases and 3 bases, there was a span of 18 bases.

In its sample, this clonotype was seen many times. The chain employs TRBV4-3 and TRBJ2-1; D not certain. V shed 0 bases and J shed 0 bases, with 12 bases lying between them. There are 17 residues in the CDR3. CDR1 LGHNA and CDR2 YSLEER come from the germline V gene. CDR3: CASSQDWASSSYNEQFF. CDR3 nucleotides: TGCGCCAGCAGCCAAGATTGGGCGTCTAGCTCCTACAATGAGCAGTTCTTC.

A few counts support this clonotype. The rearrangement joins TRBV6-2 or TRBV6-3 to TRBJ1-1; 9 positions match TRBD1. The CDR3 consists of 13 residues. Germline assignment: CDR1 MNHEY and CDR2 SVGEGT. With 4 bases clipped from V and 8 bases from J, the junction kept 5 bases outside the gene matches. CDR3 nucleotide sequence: TGTGCCAGCAGTTGGGGACAGGGAATGGAAGCTTTCTTT. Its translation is CASSWGQGMEAFF.

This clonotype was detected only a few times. CDR3 sequence: CASSPGPTDTQYF. Written as DNA, the CDR3 is TGTGCCAGCAGCCCCGGGCCCACAGATACGCAGTATTTT. This chain joins TRBV9 and TRBJ2-3; D gene uncertain. Between the trimmed V and J ends, which lost 4 bases and 2 bases, there was a span of 8 bases. Germline values: CDR1 SGDLS, CDR2 YYNGEE. There are 13 residues in the CDR3.

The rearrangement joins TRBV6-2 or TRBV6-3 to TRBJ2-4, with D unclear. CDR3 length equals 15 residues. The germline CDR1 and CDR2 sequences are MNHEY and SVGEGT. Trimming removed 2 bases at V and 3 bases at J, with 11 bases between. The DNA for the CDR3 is TGTGCCAGCAGTTACGCGGACGAGATCAAAAACATTCAGTACTTC. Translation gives CASSYADEIKNIQYF.

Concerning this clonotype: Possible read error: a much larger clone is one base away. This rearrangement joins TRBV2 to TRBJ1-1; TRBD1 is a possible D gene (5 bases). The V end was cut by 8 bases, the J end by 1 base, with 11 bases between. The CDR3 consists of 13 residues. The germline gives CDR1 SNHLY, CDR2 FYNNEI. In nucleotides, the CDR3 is TGTGCCAGCCAGGGACGGGAGAACACTGAAGCTTTCTTT. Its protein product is CASQGRENTEAFF.

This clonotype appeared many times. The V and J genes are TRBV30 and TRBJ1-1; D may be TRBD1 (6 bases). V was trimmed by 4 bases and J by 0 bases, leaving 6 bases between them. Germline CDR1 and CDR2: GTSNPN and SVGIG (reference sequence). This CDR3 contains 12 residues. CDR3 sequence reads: CAWTGVNTEAFF. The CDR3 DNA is TGTGCCTGGACAGGGGTGAACACTGAAGCTTTCTTT.

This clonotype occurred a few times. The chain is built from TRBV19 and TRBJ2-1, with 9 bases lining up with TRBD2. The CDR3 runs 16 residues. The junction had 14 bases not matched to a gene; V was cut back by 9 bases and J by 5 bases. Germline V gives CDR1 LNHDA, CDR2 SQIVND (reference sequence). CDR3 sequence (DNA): TGTGCCAGCCGGACCCCAAAAGCGGGGGGCCACAATGAGCAGTTCTTC. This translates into CASRTPKAGGHNEQFF.

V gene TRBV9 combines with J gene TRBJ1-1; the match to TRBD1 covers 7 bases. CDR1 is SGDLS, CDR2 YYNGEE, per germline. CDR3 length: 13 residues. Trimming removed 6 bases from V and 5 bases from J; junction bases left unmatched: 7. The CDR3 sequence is CASTQGVGTEAFF. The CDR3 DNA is TGTGCCAGCACCCAGGGGGTCGGGACTGAAGCTTTCTTT.

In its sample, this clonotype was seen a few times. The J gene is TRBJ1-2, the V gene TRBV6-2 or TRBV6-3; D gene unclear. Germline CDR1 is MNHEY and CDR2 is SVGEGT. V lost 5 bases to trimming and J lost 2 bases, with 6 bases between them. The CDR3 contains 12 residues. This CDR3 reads CASSPLNYGYTF. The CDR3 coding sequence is TGTGCCAGCAGTCCCCTCAACTATGGCTACACCTTC.

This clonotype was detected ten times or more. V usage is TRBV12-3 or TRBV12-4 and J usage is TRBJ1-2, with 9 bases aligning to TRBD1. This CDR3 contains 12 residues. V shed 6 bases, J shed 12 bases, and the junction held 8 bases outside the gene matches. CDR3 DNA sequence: TGTGCCAGCAGCCACAGGACAGGGGTGGACACCTTC. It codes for CASSHRTGVDTF.

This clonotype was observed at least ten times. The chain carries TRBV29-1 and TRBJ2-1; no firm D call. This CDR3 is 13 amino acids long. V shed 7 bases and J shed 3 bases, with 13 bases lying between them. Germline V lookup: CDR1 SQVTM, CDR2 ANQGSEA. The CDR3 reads CSARAPVYNEQFF. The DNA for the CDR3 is TGCAGCGCCCGGGCCCCAGTCTACAATGAGCAGTTCTTC.

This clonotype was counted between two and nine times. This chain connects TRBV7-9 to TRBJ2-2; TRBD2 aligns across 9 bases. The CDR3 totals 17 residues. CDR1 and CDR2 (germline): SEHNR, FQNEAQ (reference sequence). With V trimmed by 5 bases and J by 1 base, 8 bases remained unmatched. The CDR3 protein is CASSPWRGGRNTGELFF. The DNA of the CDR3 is TGTGCCAGCAGCCCCTGGCGGGGGGGCAGGAACACCGGGGAGCTGTTTTTT. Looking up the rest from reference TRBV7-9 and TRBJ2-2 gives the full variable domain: DTGVSQNPRHKITKRGQNVTFRCDPISEHNRLYWYRQTLGQGPEFLTYFQNEAQLEKSRLLSDRFSAERPKGSFSTLEIQRTEQGDSAMYLCASSPWRGGRNTGELFFGEGSRLTVL.

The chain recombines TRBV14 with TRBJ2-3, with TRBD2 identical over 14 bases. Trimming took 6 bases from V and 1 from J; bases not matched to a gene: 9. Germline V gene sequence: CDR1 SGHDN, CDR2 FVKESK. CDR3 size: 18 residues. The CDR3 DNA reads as TGTGCCAGCAGTGGAGGACTAGCGGGAGGAGTCGGCACAGATACGCAGTATTTT. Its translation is CASSGGLAGGVGTDTQYF. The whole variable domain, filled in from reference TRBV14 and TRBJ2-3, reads EAGVTQFPSHSVIEKGQTVTLRCDPISGHDNLYWYRRVMGKEIKFLLHFVKESKQDESGMPNNRFLAERTGGTYSTLKVQPAELEDSGVYFCASSGGLAGGVGTDTQYFGPGTRLTVL.

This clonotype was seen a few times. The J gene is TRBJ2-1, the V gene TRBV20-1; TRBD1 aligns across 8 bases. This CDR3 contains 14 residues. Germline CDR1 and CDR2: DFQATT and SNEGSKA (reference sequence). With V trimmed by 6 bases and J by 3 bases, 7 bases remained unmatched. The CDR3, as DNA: TGCAGTGCCCTCGGACAGGGCCGCTACAATGAGCAGTTCTTC. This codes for CSALGQGRYNEQFF.

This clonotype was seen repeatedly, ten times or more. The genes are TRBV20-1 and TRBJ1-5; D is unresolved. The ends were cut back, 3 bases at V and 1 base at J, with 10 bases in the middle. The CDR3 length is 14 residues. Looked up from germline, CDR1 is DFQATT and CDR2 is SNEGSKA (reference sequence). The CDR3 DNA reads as TGCAGTGCTAGGAATTCTAGGAGCAATCAGCCCCAGCATTTT. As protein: CSARNSRSNQPQHF.

DNA for the CDR3: TGTGCCAGCAGTTTATCACGGGTTTCCAGCTACACCTTC. This translates into CASSLSRVSSYTF. The chain has TRBV27 and TRBJ1-2, with D hard to call. Trimming removed 0 bases at V and 9 bases at J, with 11 bases between. The CDR3 has 13 residues. Germline V gene data show CDR1 as MNHEY and CDR2 as SMNVEV (reference sequence).

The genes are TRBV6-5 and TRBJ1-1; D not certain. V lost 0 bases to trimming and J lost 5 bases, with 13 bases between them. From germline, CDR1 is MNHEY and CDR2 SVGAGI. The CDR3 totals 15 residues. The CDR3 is CASSYSAVGGTEAFF. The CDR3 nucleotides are TGTGCCAGCAGTTACTCGGCAGTCGGAGGGACTGAAGCTTTCTTT.

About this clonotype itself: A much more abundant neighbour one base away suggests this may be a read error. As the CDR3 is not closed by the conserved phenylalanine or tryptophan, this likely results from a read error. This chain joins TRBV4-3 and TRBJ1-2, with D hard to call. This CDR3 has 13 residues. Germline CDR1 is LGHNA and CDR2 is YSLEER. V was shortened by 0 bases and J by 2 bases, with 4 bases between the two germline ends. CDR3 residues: CASSQDTNYGYTS. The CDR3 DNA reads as TGCGCCAGCAGCCAAGATACAAACTATGGCTACACCTCC.

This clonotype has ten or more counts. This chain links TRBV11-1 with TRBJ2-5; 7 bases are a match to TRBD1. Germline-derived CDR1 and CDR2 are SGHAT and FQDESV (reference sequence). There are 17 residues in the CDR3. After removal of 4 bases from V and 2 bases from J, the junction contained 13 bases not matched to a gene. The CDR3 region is CASSSPRGQGTQETQYF. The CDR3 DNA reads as TGTGCCAGCAGCTCTCCAAGGGGGCAGGGAACTCAAGAGACCCAGTACTTC. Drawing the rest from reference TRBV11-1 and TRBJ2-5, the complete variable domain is EAEVAQSPRYKITEKSQAVAFWCDPISGHATLYWYRQILGQGPELLVQFQDESVVDDSQLPKDRFSAERLKGVDSTLKIQPAELGDSAMYLCASSSPRGQGTQETQYFGPGTRLLVL.

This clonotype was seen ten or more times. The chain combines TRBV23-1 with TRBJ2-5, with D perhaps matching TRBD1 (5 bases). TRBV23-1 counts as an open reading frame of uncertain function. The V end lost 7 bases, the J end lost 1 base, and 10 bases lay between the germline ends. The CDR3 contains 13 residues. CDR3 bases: TGCGCCAGCAAAAAGGGGTCCCAAGAGACCCAGTACTTC. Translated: CASKKGSQETQYF.

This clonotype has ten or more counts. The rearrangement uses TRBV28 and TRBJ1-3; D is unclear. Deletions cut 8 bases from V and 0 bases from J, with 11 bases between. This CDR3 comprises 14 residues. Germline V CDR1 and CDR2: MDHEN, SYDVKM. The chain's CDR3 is CASSTRSSGNTIYF. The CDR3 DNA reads TGTGCCAGCTCCACCCGGAGCTCTGGAAACACCATATATTTT. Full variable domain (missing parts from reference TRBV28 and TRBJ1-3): DVKVTQSSRYLVKRTGEKVFLECVQDMDHENMFWYRQDPGLGLRLIYFSYDVKMKEKGDIPEGYSVSREKKERFSLILESASTNQTSMYLCASSTRSSGNTIYFGEGSWLTVV.

The CDR3 sequence: CSAKVGETQYF. In DNA, the CDR3 is TGCAGTGCTAAGGTGGGGGAGACCCAGTACTTC. V is TRBV20-1 and J is TRBJ2-5, with D unclear. The CDR3 covers 11 residues. Germline assignment: CDR1 DFQATT and CDR2 SNEGSKA (reference sequence). Trimming stripped 4 bases from V and 5 bases from J, with 8 bases between.